The 13 T cell receptor beta chains in this list originate from one sample, sequenced in a study of blood T cell repertoires in COVID-19. Method: immunoSEQ multiplex PCR; TCRdb's copy keeps in-frame clones and lacks some. The sample consists of some 95,000 clones, roughly 80% of them appearing once. The sequenced material came from peripheral blood. These receptor sequences come from a man aged 50 or older who had recovered from COVID-19.

This clone was observed a handful of times. This chain connects TRBV5-8 to TRBJ2-1, with TRBD1 matching over 7 bases. V lost 4 bases and J lost 7; bases outside the gene matches: 8. This CDR3 contains 14 residues. Germline CDR1 and CDR2: SGHTS and YDEGEE. The CDR3 sequence is CASSPGTARNEQFF. DNA for the CDR3: TGTGCCAGCAGCCCCGGGACAGCTAGAAATGAGCAGTTCTTC.

The chain links TRBV9 to TRBJ2-2; the match to TRBD2 covers 7 bases. V lost 0 bases and J lost 3; bases outside the gene matches: 5. The CDR3 spans 16 residues. In germline, CDR1 is SGDLS, CDR2 YYNGEE. CDR3 amino acids: CASSVVGGSYTGELFF. In DNA, the CDR3 is TGTGCCAGCAGCGTAGTGGGAGGGTCGTACACCGGGGAGCTGTTTTTT.

The rearrangement uses TRBV5-4 and TRBJ1-4; 8 bases are shared with TRBD1. Germline CDR1 SGHNT, CDR2 YYREEE (reference sequence). J lost 4 bases, V lost 4 bases, and 6 bases had no gene match. This CDR3 spans 15 amino acids. Here the CDR3 DNA reads TGTGCCAGCAGCGTGACAGGGGTGGGTAATGAAAAACTGTTTTTT. This sequence encodes CASSVTGVGNEKLFF.

J is TRBJ2-1 and V is TRBV9, with 7 nucleotides matching TRBD2. This CDR3 is built from 15 residues. V lost 7 bases, J lost 5 bases, and 12 bases stayed unmatched. CDR1 and CDR2 from the germline V gene are SGDLS and YYNGEE. Written as DNA, the CDR3 is TGTGCCAGCTCGTCGGGGGGTACTATCAACAATGAGCAGTTCTTC. This codes for CASSSGGTINNEQFF.

The chain has TRBV5-5 and TRBJ1-2, with TRBD1 matching over 8 bases. V lost 2 bases, J lost 5 bases, and 2 bases stayed unmatched. The CDR3 runs 13 residues. CDR1 and CDR2 from the germline V gene are SGHKS and YYEKEE (reference sequence). The CDR3 nucleotides are TGTGCCAGCAGCTTACAGGGGGGTTATGGCTACACCTTC. The encoded protein is CASSLQGGYGYTF. The full variable domain, completed using reference TRBV5-5 and TRBJ1-2, is DAGVTQSPTHLIKTRGQQVTLRCSPISGHKSVSWYQQVLGQGPQFIFQYYEKEERGRGNFPDRFSARQFPNYSSELNVNALLLGDSALYLCASSLQGGYGYTFGSGTRLTVV.

The V and J genes are TRBV27 and TRBJ1-5; D is possibly TRBD1 (5 bases). The CDR3 loop spans 14 amino acids. The ends were cut back, 6 bases at V and 6 bases at J, with 15 bases in the middle. Germline CDR1 reads MNHEY; CDR2 reads SMNVEV (reference sequence). DNA for the CDR3: TGTGCCAGCAGGGGTGTCGCGGGGCGTCAGCCCCAGCATTTT. This encodes CASRGVAGRQPQHF.

The rearrangement joins TRBV4-3 to TRBJ2-3; TRBD1 matches at 11 bases. The junction had 9 bases not matched to a gene; V was cut back by 1 base and J by 0 bases. This CDR3 region has 19 residues. CDR1 LGHNA and CDR2 YSLEER come from the germline V gene. CDR3 region: CASSQGGTGGLYSTDTQYF. CDR3 in DNA: TGCGCCAGCAGCCAAGGGGGGACAGGGGGTCTCTACAGCACAGATACGCAGTATTTT.

The gene calls are TRBV7-9 and TRBJ2-5; 8 nucleotides line up with TRBD1. Germline CDR1 is SEHNR and CDR2 is FQNEAQ (reference sequence). This CDR3 spans 16 amino acids. V shed 6 bases and J 3 bases; nucleotides not matched to a gene: 12. The CDR3: CASRQSGQVTEETQYF. CDR3 sequence (DNA): TGTGCCAGCAGGCAGTCGGGACAGGTGACCGAAGAGACCCAGTACTTC.

The rearrangement joins TRBV27 to TRBJ1-6, with TRBD1 identical over 8 bases. The CDR3 runs to 14 residues. The V gene end was trimmed by 6 bases and the J gene end by 9 bases; junction bases not matched to a gene: 7. Germline-derived CDR1 and CDR2 are MNHEY and SMNVEV (reference sequence). CDR3 bases: TGTGCCAGCAGGTTGCAGGACAGGGTTTCACCCCTCCACTTT. Amino acids: CASRLQDRVSPLHF.

The rearrangement joins TRBV19 to TRBJ2-6, with 10 bases identical to TRBD1. Trimming cost V 8 bases and J 1 base; bases outside gene matches: 5. The CDR3 contains 16 residues. Germline V lookup: CDR1 LNHDA, CDR2 SQIVND (reference sequence). The CDR3 DNA sequence: TGTGCCAGTCAGGGACAGGGGCGGTCTGGGGCCAACGTCCTGACTTTC. This codes for CASQGQGRSGANVLTF. The full variable domain, completed using reference TRBV19 and TRBJ2-6, is DGGITQSPKYLFRKEGQNVTLSCEQNLNHDAMYWYRQDPGQGLRLIYYSQIVNDFQKGDIAEGYSVSREKKESFPLTVTSAQKNPTAFYLCASQGQGRSGANVLTFGAGSRLTVL.

The V gene is TRBV6-5, the J gene TRBJ2-7, with D possibly matching TRBD2 (6 bases). The V gene's germline CDR1 is MNHEY and CDR2 SVGAGI. CDR3 length: 14 amino acids. Trimming removed 6 bases at V and 0 bases at J, with 12 bases between. The CDR3: CASRLGAGSYEQYF. The CDR3, as DNA: TGTGCCAGCAGACTCGGAGCGGGCTCCTACGAGCAGTACTTC.

With regard to this clone: Other DNA sequences within the sample encode an identical CDR3. V gene TRBV28 combines with J gene TRBJ2-7, with 9 bases matching TRBD1. J lost 6 bases, V lost 8 bases, and 5 bases had no gene match. There are 12 residues in the CDR3. Germline values: CDR1 MDHEN, CDR2 SYDVKM. The CDR3 reads CASRDRVFEQYF. CDR3 DNA sequence: TGTGCCAGCCGGGACAGGGTGTTCGAGCAGTACTTC.

Only one count was recorded for this clone. The chain links TRBV18 to TRBJ2-5; no reliable D call. The CDR3 runs to 12 residues. The germline V gene has CDR1 KGHSH and CDR2 LQKENI. Trimming left V 5 bases short and J 4 bases short, with 8 bases between. The CDR3 sequence: CASSVSGETQYF. In nucleotides, the CDR3 is TGTGCCAGCTCAGTATCAGGAGAGACCCAGTACTTC.